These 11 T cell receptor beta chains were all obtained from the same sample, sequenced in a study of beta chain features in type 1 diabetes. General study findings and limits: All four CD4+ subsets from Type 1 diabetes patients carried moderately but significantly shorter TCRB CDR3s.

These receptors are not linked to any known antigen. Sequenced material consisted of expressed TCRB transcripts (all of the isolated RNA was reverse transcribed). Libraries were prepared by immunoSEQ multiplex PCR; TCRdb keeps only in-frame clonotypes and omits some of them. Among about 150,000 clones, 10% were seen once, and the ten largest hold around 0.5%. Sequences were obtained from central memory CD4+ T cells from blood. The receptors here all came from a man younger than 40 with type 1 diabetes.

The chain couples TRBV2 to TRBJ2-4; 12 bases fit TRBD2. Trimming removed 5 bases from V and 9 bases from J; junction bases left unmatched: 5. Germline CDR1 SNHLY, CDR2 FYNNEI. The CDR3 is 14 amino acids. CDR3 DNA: TGTGCCAGCAGTCCAGGACTAGCGGGACGCATTCAGTACTTC. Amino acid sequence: CASSPGLAGRIQYF.

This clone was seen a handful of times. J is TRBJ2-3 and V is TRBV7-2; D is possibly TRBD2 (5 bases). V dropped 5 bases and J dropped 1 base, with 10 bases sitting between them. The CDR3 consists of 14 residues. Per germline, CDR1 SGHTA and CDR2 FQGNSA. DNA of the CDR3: TGTGCCAGCAGCCCGGACTGGGGCACAGATACGCAGTATTTT. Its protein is CASSPDWGTDTQYF. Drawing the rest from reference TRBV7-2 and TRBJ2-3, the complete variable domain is GAGVSQSPSNKVTEKGKDVELRCDPISGHTALYWYRQSLGQGLEFLIYFQGNSAPDKSGLPSDRFSAERTGGSVSTLTIQRTQQEDSAVYLCASSPDWGTDTQYFGPGTRLTVL.

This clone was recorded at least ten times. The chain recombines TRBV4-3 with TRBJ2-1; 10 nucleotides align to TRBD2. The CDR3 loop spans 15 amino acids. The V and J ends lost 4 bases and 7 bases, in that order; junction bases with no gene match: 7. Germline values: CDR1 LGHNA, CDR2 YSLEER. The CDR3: CASSLGAGGPNEQFF. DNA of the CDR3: TGCGCCAGCAGCCTTGGAGCGGGAGGGCCAAATGAGCAGTTCTTC.

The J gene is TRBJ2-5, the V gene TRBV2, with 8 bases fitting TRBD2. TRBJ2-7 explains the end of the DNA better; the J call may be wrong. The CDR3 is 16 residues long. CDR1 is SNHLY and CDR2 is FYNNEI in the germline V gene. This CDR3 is CASSENSGGDSYEQYF. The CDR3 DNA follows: TGTGCCAGCAGTGAGAATTCGGGAGGGGATTCCTACGAGCAGTACTTC.

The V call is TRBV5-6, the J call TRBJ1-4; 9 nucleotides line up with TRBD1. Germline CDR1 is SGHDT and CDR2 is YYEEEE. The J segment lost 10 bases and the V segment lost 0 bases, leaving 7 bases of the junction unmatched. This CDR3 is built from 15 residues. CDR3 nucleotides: TGTGCCAGCAGCTTGGGGACAGGGGTTCGGGGAAAACTGTTTTTT. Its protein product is CASSLGTGVRGKLFF.

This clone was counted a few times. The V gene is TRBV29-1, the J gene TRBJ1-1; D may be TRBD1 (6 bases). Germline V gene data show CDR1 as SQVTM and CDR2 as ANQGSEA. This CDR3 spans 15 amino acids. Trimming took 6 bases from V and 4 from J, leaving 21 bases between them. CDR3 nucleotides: TGCAGCGTCCCGGGACATCTTACCTTCGGCACTGAAGCTTTCTTT. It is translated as CSVPGHLTFGTEAFF. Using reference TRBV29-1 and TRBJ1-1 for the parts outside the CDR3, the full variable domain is SAVISQKPSRDICQRGTSLTIQCQVDSQVTMMFWYRQQPGQSLTLIATANQGSEATYESGFVIDKFPISRPNLTFSTLTVSNMSPEDSSIYLCSVPGHLTFGTEAFFGQGTRLTVV.

CDR3 coding DNA: TGCAGCGTGGGAGTCGGACTAGCGGTCGAGCAGTACTTC. This encodes CSVGVGLAVEQYF. The V gene is TRBV29-1, the J gene TRBJ2-5; 10 positions agree with TRBD2. The DNA matches TRBJ2-7 better at its end, which makes the J call doubtful. The CDR3 runs 13 residues. Germline lookup yields CDR1 SQVTM and CDR2 ANQGSEA.

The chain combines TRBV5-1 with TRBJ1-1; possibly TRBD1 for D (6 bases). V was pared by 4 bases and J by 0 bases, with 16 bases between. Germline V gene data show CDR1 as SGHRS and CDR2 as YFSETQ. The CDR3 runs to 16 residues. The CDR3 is CASSEMTGKMNTEAFF. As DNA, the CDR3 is TGCGCCAGCAGCGAAATGACAGGTAAAATGAACACTGAAGCTTTCTTT.

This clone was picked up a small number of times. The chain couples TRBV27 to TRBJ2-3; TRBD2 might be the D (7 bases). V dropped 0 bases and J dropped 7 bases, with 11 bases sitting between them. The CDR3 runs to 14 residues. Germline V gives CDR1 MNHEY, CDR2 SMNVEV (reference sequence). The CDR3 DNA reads TGTGCCAGCAGTTTATCGGGGGGGCGAAATACGCAGTATTTT. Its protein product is CASSLSGGRNTQYF.

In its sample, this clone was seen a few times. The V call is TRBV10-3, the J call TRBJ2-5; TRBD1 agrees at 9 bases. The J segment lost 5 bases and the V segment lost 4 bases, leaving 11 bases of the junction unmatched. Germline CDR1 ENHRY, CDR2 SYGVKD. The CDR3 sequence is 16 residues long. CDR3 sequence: CAISGPTQGAGETQYF. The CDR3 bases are TGTGCCATCAGTGGACCGACACAGGGGGCAGGGGAGACCCAGTACTTC.

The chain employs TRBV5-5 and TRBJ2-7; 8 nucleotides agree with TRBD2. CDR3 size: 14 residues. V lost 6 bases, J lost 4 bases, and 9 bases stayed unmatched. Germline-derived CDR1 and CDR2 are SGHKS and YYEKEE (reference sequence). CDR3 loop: CASTATSEVYEQYF. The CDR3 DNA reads TGTGCCAGCACCGCGACTAGCGAGGTATACGAGCAGTACTTC.